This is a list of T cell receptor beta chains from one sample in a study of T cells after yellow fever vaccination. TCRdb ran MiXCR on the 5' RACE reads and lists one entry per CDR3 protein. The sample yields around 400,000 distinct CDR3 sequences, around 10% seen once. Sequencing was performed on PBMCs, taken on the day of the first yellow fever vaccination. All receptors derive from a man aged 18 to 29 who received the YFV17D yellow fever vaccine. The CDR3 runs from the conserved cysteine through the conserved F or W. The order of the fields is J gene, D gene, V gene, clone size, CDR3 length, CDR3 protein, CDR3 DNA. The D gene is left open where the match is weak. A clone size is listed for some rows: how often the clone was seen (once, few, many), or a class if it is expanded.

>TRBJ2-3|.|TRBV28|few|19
CASSLALGGARSSTDTQYF
TGTGCCAGCAGTTTAGCCCTAGGGGGAGCTAGATCTAGCACAGATACGCAGTATTTT
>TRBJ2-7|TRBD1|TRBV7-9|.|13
CASRGQGVYEQYF
TGTGCCAGCCGGGGACAGGGGGTGTACGAGCAGTACTTC
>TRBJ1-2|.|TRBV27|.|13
CASSLGGRDGYTF
TGTGCCAGCAGTTTGGGAGGACGGGATGGCTACACCTTC
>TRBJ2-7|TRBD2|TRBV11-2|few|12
CASSFGGGEQYF
TGTGCCAGCAGCTTTGGGGGGGGCGAGCAGTACTTC
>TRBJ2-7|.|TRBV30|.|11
CAWSVRGKQYF
TGTGCCTGGAGTGTACGGGGAAAGCAGTACTTC
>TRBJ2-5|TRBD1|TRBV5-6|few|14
CASSLSSGGETQYF
TGTGCCAGCAGCTTGTCTTCAGGGGGAGAGACCCAGTACTTC
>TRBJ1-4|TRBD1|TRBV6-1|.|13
CASSVRGQEKLFF
TGTGCCAGCAGTGTTCGGGGACAGGAAAAACTGTTTTTT
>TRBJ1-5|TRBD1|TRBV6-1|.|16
CASRPSQGAGNQPQHF
TGTGCCAGCAGGCCCTCACAGGGGGCAGGCAATCAGCCCCAGCATTTT
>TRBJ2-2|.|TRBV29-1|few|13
CSVRDGNTGELFF
TGCAGCGTCCGAGACGGAAACACCGGGGAGCTGTTTTTT
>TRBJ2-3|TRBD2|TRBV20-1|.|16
CSATPGLAGFTDTQYF
TGCAGTGCTACCCCGGGACTAGCGGGGTTCACAGATACGCAGTATTTT
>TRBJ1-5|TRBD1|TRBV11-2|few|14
CASSFGGTGQPQHF
TGTGCCAGCAGCTTTGGGGGGACAGGGCAGCCCCAGCATTTT
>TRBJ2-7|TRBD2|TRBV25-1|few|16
CASSTHLGGDLHEQYF
TGTGCCAGCAGTACCCACCTGGGGGGGGATCTTCACGAGCAGTACTTC
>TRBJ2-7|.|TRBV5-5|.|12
CASSFRGREQYF
TGTGCCAGCAGCTTCCGGGGGCGCGAGCAGTACTTC
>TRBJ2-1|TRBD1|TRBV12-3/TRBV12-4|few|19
CASSFEGPGGPSSYNEQFF
TGTGCCAGCAGTTTTGAAGGTCCAGGGGGCCCCAGCTCCTACAATGAGCAGTTCTTC
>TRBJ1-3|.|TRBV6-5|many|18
CASSYSSYQGRLGNTIYF
TGTGCCAGCAGTTACTCGAGTTATCAGGGGCGACTGGGAAACACCATATATTTT
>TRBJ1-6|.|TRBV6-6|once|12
CASSLRDGRFHF
TGTGCCAGCAGTCTCCGGGACGGACGGTTCCACTTT
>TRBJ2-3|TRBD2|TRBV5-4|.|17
CASSLTSSTSGTDTQYF
TGTGCCAGCAGCTTGACCTCCAGTACTAGCGGCACAGATACGCAGTATTTT
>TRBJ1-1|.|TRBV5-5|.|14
CASSFTASGTEAFF
TGTGCCAGCAGCTTTACAGCCTCGGGCACTGAAGCTTTCTTT
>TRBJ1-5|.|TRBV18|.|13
CASSRGWDQPQHF
TGTGCCAGCTCACGGGGTTGGGACCAGCCCCAGCATTTT
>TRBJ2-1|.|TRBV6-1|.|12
CASSEVGIAQFF
TGTGCCAGCAGTGAGGTCGGAATAGCGCAGTTCTTC
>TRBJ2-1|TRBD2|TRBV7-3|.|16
CASSPQAGTWLGEQFF
TGTGCCAGCAGCCCCCAAGCGGGGACTTGGTTGGGTGAGCAGTTCTTC
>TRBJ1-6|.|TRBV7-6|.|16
CASSLVGRPGESPLHF
TGTGCCAGCAGCTTAGTAGGAAGACCAGGGGAGTCACCCCTCCACTTT
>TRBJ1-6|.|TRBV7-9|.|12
CASSAQGSPLHF
TGTGCCAGCAGCGCACAGGGATCACCCCTCCACTTT
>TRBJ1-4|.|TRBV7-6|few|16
CASTRFRKGTREKLFF
TGTGCCAGCACTCGTTTTCGGAAGGGTACGAGAGAAAAACTGTTTTTT
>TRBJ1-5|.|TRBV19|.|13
CASSIEVFQPQHF
TGTGCCAGTAGTATCGAGGTTTTCCAGCCCCAGCATTTT
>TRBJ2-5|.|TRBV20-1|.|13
CSATSDYQETQYF
TGCAGTGCTACCTCGGACTACCAAGAGACCCAGTACTTC
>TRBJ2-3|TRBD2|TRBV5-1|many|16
CASSPPSGGDTDTQYF
TGCGCCAGCAGCCCGCCCAGCGGGGGGGACACAGATACGCAGTATTTT
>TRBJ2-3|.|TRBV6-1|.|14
CASTQSGSTDTQYF
TGTGCCAGCACCCAGTCCGGGTCGACAGATACGCAGTATTTT
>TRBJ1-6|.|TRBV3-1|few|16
CASGYRVAAHNSPLHF
TGTGCCAGCGGATACAGGGTGGCTGCCCATAATTCACCCCTCCACTTT
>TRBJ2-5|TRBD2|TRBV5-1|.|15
CASSLFFLAEETQYF
TGCGCCAGCAGCTTGTTCTTTCTAGCGGAAGAGACCCAGTACTTC
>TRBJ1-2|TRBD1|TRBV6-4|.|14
CASSDQGQGGGYTF
TGTGCCAGCAGTGATCAAGGACAGGGTGGGGGCTACACCTTC
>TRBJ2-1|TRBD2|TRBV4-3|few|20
CASTTSPESKRGRSYNEQFF
TGCGCCAGCACCACCTCCCCCGAGTCAAAGCGGGGGCGATCCTACAATGAGCAGTTCTTC
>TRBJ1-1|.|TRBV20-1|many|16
CSAPSGGKGVNTEAFF
TGCAGTGCTCCCTCAGGTGGCAAAGGGGTGAACACTGAAGCTTTCTTT
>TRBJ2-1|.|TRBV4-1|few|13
CASSQGPNLEQFF
TGCGCCAGCAGCCAAGGACCTAACTTGGAGCAGTTCTTC
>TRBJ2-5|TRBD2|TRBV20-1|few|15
CSAGLRSGNQETQYF
TGCAGTGCTGGCCTCAGGAGCGGGAACCAAGAGACCCAGTACTTC
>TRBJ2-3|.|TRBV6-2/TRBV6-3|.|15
CASSLPQGKADTQYF
TGTGCCAGCAGTCTACCACAGGGCAAGGCAGATACGCAGTATTTT
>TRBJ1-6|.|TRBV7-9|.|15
CASSTSGERQSPLHF
TGTGCCAGCAGCACTTCAGGGGAAAGGCAATCCCCCCTCCACTTT